The rows below give T cell receptor beta chains drawn from one sample of a study of stem cell transplantation in POMP-related autoinflammatory disease. TCRdb keeps only in-frame clones here, not all; method: immunoSEQ multiplex PCR. Among approximately 23,000 clones listed, roughly 80% were seen once. Sequenced here: CD4+ T cells from PBMCs, sampled before stem cell transplantation. These TCRs come from a human donor with POMP-related autoinflammation and immune dysregulation (PRAID). Both conserved end residues are part of each CDR3. A D gene is named only where the DNA matches it firmly. The size of a clone is reported for some rows only, either as once, few or many, or as a class for expanded clones.

clone_size,j_call,d_call,v_call,cdr3_nt,cdr3_aa
-,TRBJ1-1,-,TRBV6-5,TGTGCCAGCAGTTACGCCAGGGTATTTGAGTCCACTGAAGCTTTCTTT,CASSYARVFESTEAFF
-,TRBJ2-7,TRBD2,TRBV6-5,TGTGCCAGCAGTTACTCGACTAGCGGGAGGGCCGTCGAGCAGTACTTC,CASSYSTSGRAVEQYF
-,TRBJ2-1,-,TRBV5-8,TGTGCCAGCAGCTTTTCGCGGTTTGGCTACAATGAGCAGTTCTTC,CASSFSRFGYNEQFF
once,TRBJ2-1,TRBD1,TRBV5-1,TGCGCCAGCAGCTTGAATGTTGGACAGGGAGAATATGAGCAGTTCTTC,CASSLNVGQGEYEQFF
-,TRBJ1-5,-,TRBV2,TGTGCCAGCAGTGCAGGGATCTCCAATCAGCCCCAGCATTTT,CASSAGISNQPQHF
-,TRBJ1-3,-,TRBV7-6,TGTGCCAGCAGCGCCAGCGCGGGCCTCTGGGCGGACACCATATATTTT,CASSASAGLWADTIYF
-,TRBJ2-7,-,TRBV27,TGTGCCAGCAGTTCCCCCCCACAATACGAGCAGTACTTC,CASSSPPQYEQYF
-,TRBJ2-7,TRBD1,TRBV30,TGTGCCTGGAGTTTACAGGGGTACGAGCAGTACTTC,CAWSLQGYEQYF
-,TRBJ2-3,TRBD2,TRBV7-3,TGTGCCAGCAGCTCCCTACCGGCTAGCGGGAGGTTGACAGATACGCAGTATTTT,CASSSLPASGRLTDTQYF
-,TRBJ2-7,TRBD2,TRBV2,TGTGCCAGCAGGTTGACTAGCGGGAGCTACGAGCAGTACTTC,CASRLTSGSYEQYF
-,TRBJ1-2,TRBD1,TRBV19,TGTGCCAGTAGTGTCCGGGACAGGGGAATGATTAACTATGGCTACACCTTC,CASSVRDRGMINYGYTF
once,TRBJ1-1,-,TRBV19,TGTGCCAGTAATGAGAGGGCTTATAACACTGAAGCTTTCTTT,CASNERAYNTEAFF
once,TRBJ1-6,-,TRBV5-6,TGTGCCAGCAGCTTAGGGCCCTCCTTCTATAATTCACCCCTCCACTTT,CASSLGPSFYNSPLHF
once,TRBJ2-7,TRBD2,TRBV28,TGTGCCAGCAGTCCTGGGACTAGCGGTGCCTACGAGCAGTACTTC,CASSPGTSGAYEQYF
-,TRBJ1-1,TRBD1,TRBV18,TGTGCCAGCTCACTAACGACAGGGGGGGAAGCTTTCTTT,CASSLTTGGEAFF
once,TRBJ1-5,-,TRBV5-8,TGTGCCAGCAGCCAGGGGAGAGATCAGCCCCAGCATTTT,CASSQGRDQPQHF
-,TRBJ1-5,-,TRBV27,TGTGCCAGCAGTCGGGGGAATTTTGATCAGCCCCAGCATTTT,CASSRGNFDQPQHF
-,TRBJ2-6,-,TRBV30,TGTGCCTGGAGTGTGGTCCCCAGCTCCGCTGGGGCCAACGTCCTGACTTTC,CAWSVVPSSAGANVLTF
-,TRBJ1-2,-,TRBV30,TGTGCCTGGAGTGGTGGACAACACAATGGCTACACCTTC,CAWSGGQHNGYTF
-,TRBJ2-3,-,TRBV19,TGTGCCTATAAGGTGGCACTTGATAGCACAGATACGCAGTATTTT,CAYKVALDSTDTQYF
once,TRBJ2-3,TRBD1,TRBV7-3,TGTGCCAGCAGCTTATCGGGACAGGGCACAGATACGCAGTATTTT,CASSLSGQGTDTQYF
once,TRBJ2-1,TRBD2,TRBV4-1,TGCGCCAGCAGCATTCAGGAGCGGGAGCCTGAGCAGTTCTTC,CASSIQEREPEQFF
once,TRBJ2-5,-,TRBV7-9,TGTGCCAGCAGCTTAGACGCTATACGGGAGGAGACCCAGTACTTC,CASSLDAIREETQYF
-,TRBJ1-2,TRBD1,TRBV6-1,TGTGCCAGCAGTGAGGGGCCCGGGACAGGGGACCACTATGGCTACACCTTC,CASSEGPGTGDHYGYTF
-,TRBJ2-1,-,TRBV7-3,TGTGCCAGCAGCTACGACAGAGGGAGCTTTAATGAGCAGTTCTTC,CASSYDRGSFNEQFF
-,TRBJ2-3,-,TRBV7-3,TGTGCCAGCAGCTCCAGGGTTAGGGCAGATACGCAGTATTTT,CASSSRVRADTQYF
-,TRBJ2-6,-,TRBV14,TGTGCCAGCAGCCAAGGAGGTCTTCCGATCTCTGGGGCCAACGTCCTGACTTTC,CASSQGGLPISGANVLTF
-,TRBJ1-3,-,TRBV30,TGTGCCTGGGTCCGGGGTCCTTCTGGAAACACCATATATTTT,CAWVRGPSGNTIYF
-,TRBJ1-2,-,TRBV12-2,TGTGCAAGTCGCTTAGCCACCCCGGGACAGGGAGAAATGAACTATGGCTACACCTTC,CASRLATPGQGEMNYGYTF
-,TRBJ2-2,-,TRBV7-2,TGTGCCAGCAGCTTAGTGGCCCTACCCACCGGGGAGCTGTTTTTT,CASSLVALPTGELFF
-,TRBJ1-2,-,TRBV28,TGTGCCAGCAGTTTATGGGGGGCTAACTATGGCTACACCTTC,CASSLWGANYGYTF
-,TRBJ2-4,TRBD2,TRBV11-2,TGTGCCAGCAGCCCCCACTCCCTTAGCGGGGGAGACGGAAACATTCAGTACTTC,CASSPHSLSGGDGNIQYF
-,TRBJ2-6,-,TRBV28,TGTGCCAGCAGTGGCTGGGACTTTTCCTTCTCTGGGGCCAACGTCCTGACTTTC,CASSGWDFSFSGANVLTF
once,TRBJ1-5,-,TRBV5-8,TGTGCCAGCAGCTCCCTGGGGCGCAATCAGCCCCAGCATTTT,CASSSLGRNQPQHF
-,TRBJ2-3,-,TRBV30,TGTGCCTGGAGTGTACGGCATACGCAGTATTTT,CAWSVRHTQYF
-,TRBJ1-1,-,TRBV30,TGTGCCTGGGGGACATTGAACACTGAAGCTTTCTTT,CAWGTLNTEAFF
-,TRBJ2-7,-,TRBV28,TGTGCCAGCAGTTTATCAGGGAGGGAGCAGTACTTC,CASSLSGREQYF
once,TRBJ2-5,TRBD2,TRBV5-1,TGCGCCAGCAGCTTGTCTAGCGGGAGAGAGACCCAGTACTTC,CASSLSSGRETQYF
-,TRBJ1-2,-,TRBV6-6,TGTGCCAGCAGTTACGAATGGGACGGTGGCTACACCTTC,CASSYEWDGGYTF
once,TRBJ2-7,TRBD1,TRBV6-1,TGTGCCAGCAGAGTGGGACAGGGGATCGGCGAGCAGTACTTC,CASRVGQGIGEQYF
-,TRBJ2-7,TRBD1,TRBV14,TGTGCCAGCAGCCCCCGGGACAGGGGCTACGAGCAGTACTTC,CASSPRDRGYEQYF
-,TRBJ2-1,TRBD2,TRBV29-1,TGCAGCGCCTTAGGACTAGCGGTAGGGGAGCAGTTCTTC,CSALGLAVGEQFF
-,TRBJ1-1,-,TRBV5-4,TGTGCCAGCAGCCCTGACCCGAACACTGAAGCTTTCTTT,CASSPDPNTEAFF
-,TRBJ2-7,TRBD1,TRBV7-9,TGTGCCAGCAGCTTCCTGGACAGGGGGGCCGAGCAGTACTTC,CASSFLDRGAEQYF
once,TRBJ1-1,-,TRBV19,TGTGCCAGTAGAAATACAGGGACAGCTTTCTTT,CASRNTGTAFF
-,TRBJ2-7,TRBD1,TRBV7-8,TGTGCCAGCAGCTTAGCGCTGCTGACAGGGGACTACGAGCAGTACTTC,CASSLALLTGDYEQYF
-,TRBJ1-1,-,TRBV7-2,TGTGCCAGCAGCTTAGCTACAGGGACCACTGAAGCTTTCTTT,CASSLATGTTEAFF
-,TRBJ1-1,-,TRBV7-3,TGTGCCAGCAGCCAAGTCGGGGCTTTCTTT,CASSQVGAFF
-,TRBJ1-2,TRBD1,TRBV6-5,TGTGCCAGCAGTTACTCGACAGGGGGGGATTATGGCTACACCTTC,CASSYSTGGDYGYTF
-,TRBJ2-5,TRBD1,TRBV6-5,TGTGCCAGCAGTTACCGGGGTATGGACAGGGGGACCCAGTACTTC,CASSYRGMDRGTQYF
-,TRBJ1-2,-,TRBV6-5,TGTGCCAGCAGTTACCGGTCGCATGTCGGCTACACCTTC,CASSYRSHVGYTF